The 22 T cell receptor beta chains given below trace back to one sample, sequenced in a study of T cell responses to AZD1222 COVID-19 vaccine (dated by TCRdb to the early 2020s). The library was prepared using the immunoSEQ multiplex PCR assay. TCRdb provides this immuneACCESS table in a form limited to in-frame rearrangements. Some clones are lacking; in checked studies, under half of them reflect an unresolved V gene, and why the rest are absent is not known. The sample table contains about 76,000 clones; only one count was recorded for roughly nine tenths of them. The ten largest clones capture more than 4% of the sample. In the paper's terms, the time point label means: baseline before first vaccination. Here the sequenced sample was peripheral blood, taken on day 0 of AZD1222 vaccination. Every receptor here comes from an adult in good health.

The V and J genes are TRBV30 and TRBJ2-1, with 7 bases fitting TRBD1. V gave up 1 base and J gave up 8 bases; unmatched junction bases: 11. The CDR3 sequence is 15 residues long. Per germline, CDR1 GTSNPN and CDR2 SVGIG (reference sequence). This chain's CDR3 is CAWSGAPRQGDEQFF. In DNA form, the CDR3 reads TGTGCCTGGAGTGGGGCTCCGAGACAGGGCGATGAGCAGTTCTTC.

This sequence joins TRBV6-5 and TRBJ1-1; 7 nucleotides agree with TRBD1. After removal of 7 bases from V and 1 base from J, the junction contained 3 bases not matched to a gene. CDR3 length: 13 amino acids. Germline CDR1 reads MNHEY; CDR2 reads SVGAGI. CDR3 coding DNA: TGTGCCAGCAACCGACAGGGGAACACTGAAGCTTTCTTT. Translated, it gives CASNRQGNTEAFF.

The J gene is TRBJ1-4, the V gene TRBV19, with D possibly matching TRBD1 (5 bases). The CDR3 has 14 amino acids. V was pared by 6 bases and J by 6 bases, with 14 bases between. The germline gives CDR1 LNHDA, CDR2 SQIVND (reference sequence). Here the CDR3 DNA reads TGTGCCAGTAGACCCGGGGGGAGGGATGAAAAACTGTTTTTT. Its translation is CASRPGGRDEKLFF.

This clone appeared a single time. V is TRBV7-8 and J is TRBJ2-7; TRBD2 might be the D (6 bases). With 5 bases removed from V and 4 bases from J, the gap between germline ends came to 18 bases. The germline gives CDR1 SGHVS, CDR2 FQNEAQ. This CDR3 is 15 amino acids long. The CDR3 region is CASSARGGLGYEQYF. CDR3 coding DNA: TGTGCCAGCAGCGCGCGTGGGGGACTCGGGTACGAGCAGTACTTC. The full variable domain, rest sourced from reference TRBV7-8 and TRBJ2-7, is GAGVSQSPRYKVAKRGQDVALRCDPISGHVSLFWYQQALGQGPEFLTYFQNEAQLDKSGLPSDRFFAERPEGSVSTLKIQRTQQEDSAVYLCASSARGGLGYEQYFGPGTRLTVT.

The chain joins TRBV19 to TRBJ1-2; 7 nucleotides match TRBD1. The V segment lost 5 bases and the J segment 4 bases; nucleotides outside the gene matches: 7. CDR3 size: 14 residues. Germline assignment: CDR1 LNHDA and CDR2 SQIVND (reference sequence). The CDR3 sequence: CASSRQGSFYGYTF. CDR3 nucleotide sequence: TGTGCCAGTAGTCGACAGGGTAGCTTCTATGGCTACACCTTC.

This chain connects TRBV6-6 to TRBJ1-4; D gene ambiguous. Trimming shortened V by 1 base and J by 12 bases, and 21 bases separated the two germline ends. CDR1 and CDR2 from the germline V gene are MNHNY and SVGAGI (reference sequence). The length of the CDR3 is 16 residues. CDR3 DNA: TGTGCCAGCAGTTACTTGTCGGCGATTGCGGCGGTGGAACTGTTTTTT. This sequence encodes CASSYLSAIAAVELFF.

J is TRBJ2-5 and V is TRBV12-1; the table calls TRBD2, which could not be checked here. TRBV12-1 is a pseudogene segment. The CDR3 is made up of 16 amino acids. CDR3 residues: CASSLGSGGPGETQYF. DNA for the CDR3: TGTGCCAGCAGCTTAGGCAGCGGGGGCCCGGGAGAGACCCAGTACTTC.

This clone was seen just once. The rearrangement uses TRBV6-2 or TRBV6-3 and TRBJ2-3; D is uncertain. The CDR3 is made up of 11 amino acids. The V gene lost 3 bases and the J gene lost 6 bases, with 4 bases spanning the gap. Per the germline V gene, CDR1 is MNHEY and CDR2 is SVGEGT. CDR3 sequence (DNA): TGTGCCAGCAGTTATCTTGATACGCAGTATTTT. Amino acids: CASSYLDTQYF.

This sequence joins TRBV6-2 or TRBV6-3 and TRBJ2-7; D uncertain. Germline V lookup: CDR1 MNHEY, CDR2 SVGEGT. V lost 4 bases, J lost 3 bases, and 4 bases lay in between. This CDR3 has 11 amino acids. CDR3 loop: CASSWGYEQYF. The CDR3 nucleotides are TGTGCCAGCAGTTGGGGCTACGAGCAGTACTTC.

The chain is built from TRBV19 and TRBJ1-2, with D possibly matching TRBD1 (6 bases). Germline CDR1 and CDR2: LNHDA and SQIVND (reference sequence). The CDR3 spans 14 residues. V dropped 10 bases and J dropped 3 bases, with 18 bases sitting between them. In DNA, the CDR3 is TGTGCCACCAACCGGTGGGGGGCGGACTATGGCTACACCTTC. It is translated as CATNRWGADYGYTF.

The chain couples TRBV5-1 to TRBJ2-1; perhaps TRBD1 as D (6 bases). CDR1 is SGHRS, CDR2 YFSETQ, per germline. With 0 bases removed from V and 0 bases from J, the gap between germline ends came to 13 bases. The CDR3 extends over 17 amino acids. The DNA of the CDR3 is TGCGCCAGCAGCTTGGAGGCAGGGGCCAACTCCTACAATGAGCAGTTCTTC. Its protein product is CASSLEAGANSYNEQFF.

The chain carries TRBV29-1 and TRBJ1-1; D is undetermined. This CDR3 contains 13 residues. Looked up from germline, CDR1 is SQVTM and CDR2 is ANQGSEA. Deletions cut 4 bases from V and 5 bases from J, with 14 bases between. The CDR3 sequence: CSVGAVVLTEAFF. CDR3 coding DNA: TGCAGCGTTGGGGCGGTGGTTTTGACTGAAGCTTTCTTT.

This chain links TRBV6-5 with TRBJ2-7; possible D gene TRBD1, 6 bases. The V and J ends lost 11 bases and 3 bases respectively, with 17 bases between them. The germline gives CDR1 MNHEY, CDR2 SVGAGI. This CDR3 region has 13 residues. The CDR3 DNA reads TGTGCCTCACAGGGTTTAATCGGCTACGAGCAGTACTTC. Translated, it gives CASQGLIGYEQYF.

Concerning this clone itself: The junction shows a germline mismatch at one end, possibly a read error. The gene calls are TRBV18 and TRBJ2-5; D gene ambiguous. The CDR3 runs to 14 residues. CDR1 is KGHSH, CDR2 LQKENI, per germline. The CDR3 loop is CASSPLGHQETQYF. CDR3 bases: TGTGCCAGCTCCCCACTCGGTCATCAAGAGACCCAGTACTTC.

The chain employs TRBV7-9 and TRBJ2-3, with 8 bases that match TRBD1. The V gene's germline CDR1 is SEHNR and CDR2 FQNEAQ (reference sequence). V lost 7 bases and J lost 4; bases outside the gene matches: 10. This CDR3 spans 15 amino acids. CDR3 protein: CASTALQGASDTQYF. CDR3 nucleotide sequence: TGTGCCAGCACCGCACTTCAGGGGGCTTCAGATACGCAGTATTTT.

The chain carries TRBV7-8 and TRBJ1-5; 7 bases fit TRBD1. Germline V lookup: CDR1 SGHVS, CDR2 FQNEAQ. The V gene end was trimmed by 5 bases and the J gene end by 4 bases; junction bases not matched to a gene: 14. The CDR3 runs 17 residues. The CDR3 sequence is CASSPTQGVRLNQPQHF. The CDR3 DNA follows: TGTGCCAGCAGCCCGACTCAGGGGGTCAGGCTGAATCAGCCCCAGCATTTT.

The gene calls are TRBV6-5 and TRBJ1-2; a possible D gene is TRBD1 (6 bases). The CDR3 covers 13 residues. Germline V gene sequence: CDR1 MNHEY, CDR2 SVGAGI. V was shortened by 5 bases and J by 6 bases, with 13 bases between the two germline ends. CDR3 sequence reads: CASSPNREDGYTF. In DNA form, the CDR3 reads TGTGCCAGCAGTCCAAACAGGGAGGATGGCTACACCTTC.

The table lists this clone with a count of one. The chain is built from TRBV20-1 and TRBJ1-2; 7 bases map to TRBD1. J lost 9 bases, V lost 3 bases, and 7 bases had no gene match. The CDR3 is made up of 12 amino acids. CDR1 is DFQATT and CDR2 is SNEGSKA in the germline V gene (reference sequence). In DNA, the CDR3 is TGCAGTGCTAGTGGGACAGCCGAAAGCTACACCTTC. Its protein is CSASGTAESYTF.

There are a few counts of this clone. This chain uses TRBV7-9 with TRBJ1-2; D is unresolved. V was cut by 7 bases and J by 4 bases, with 10 bases left in between. Germline assignment: CDR1 SEHNR and CDR2 FQNEAQ (reference sequence). The length of the CDR3 is 12 residues. CDR3 amino acids: CASNIDGYGYTF. CDR3 DNA: TGTGCCAGCAACATAGACGGCTATGGCTACACCTTC.

The V call is TRBV12-3 or TRBV12-4, the J call TRBJ2-2; unclear D gene. Trimming removed 5 bases at V and 4 bases at J, with 8 bases between. The CDR3 covers 13 residues. In DNA, the CDR3 is TGTGCCAGCAGTCTTCTTGGCACCGGGGAGCTGTTTTTT. Translating it yields CASSLLGTGELFF.

V usage is TRBV5-6 and J usage is TRBJ1-1, with D perhaps TRBD1 (5 bases). Between the trimmed V and J ends, which lost 4 bases and 0 bases, there was a span of 13 bases. The CDR3 is 15 amino acids. Germline values: CDR1 SGHDT, CDR2 YYEEEE. The DNA for the CDR3 is TGTGCCAGCAGCCAGGACGGGGGTATGAACACTGAAGCTTTCTTT. Protein product: CASSQDGGMNTEAFF. Filled out from reference TRBV5-6 and TRBJ1-1, the complete variable domain reads DAGVTQSPTHLIKTRGQQVTLRCSPKSGHDTVSWYQQALGQGPQFIFQYYEEEERQRGNFPDRFSGHQFPNYSSELNVNALLLGDSALYLCASSQDGGMNTEAFFGQGTRLTVV.

The rearrangement uses TRBV30 and TRBJ2-7; TRBD1 matches at 7 bases. V was pared by 0 bases and J by 3 bases, with 8 bases of the junction left unmatched. Germline CDR1 GTSNPN, CDR2 SVGIG (reference sequence). This CDR3 is 15 amino acids long. CDR3 loop: CAWSVLGRGSYEQYF. In DNA, the CDR3 is TGTGCCTGGAGTGTACTCGGCAGGGGGAGCTACGAGCAGTACTTC. Drawing the rest from reference TRBV30 and TRBJ2-7, the complete variable domain is SQTIHQWPATLVQPVGSPLSLECTVEGTSNPNLYWYRQAAGRGLQLLFYSVGIGQISSEVPQNLSASRPQDRQFILSSKKLLLSDSGFYLCAWSVLGRGSYEQYFGPGTRLTVT.